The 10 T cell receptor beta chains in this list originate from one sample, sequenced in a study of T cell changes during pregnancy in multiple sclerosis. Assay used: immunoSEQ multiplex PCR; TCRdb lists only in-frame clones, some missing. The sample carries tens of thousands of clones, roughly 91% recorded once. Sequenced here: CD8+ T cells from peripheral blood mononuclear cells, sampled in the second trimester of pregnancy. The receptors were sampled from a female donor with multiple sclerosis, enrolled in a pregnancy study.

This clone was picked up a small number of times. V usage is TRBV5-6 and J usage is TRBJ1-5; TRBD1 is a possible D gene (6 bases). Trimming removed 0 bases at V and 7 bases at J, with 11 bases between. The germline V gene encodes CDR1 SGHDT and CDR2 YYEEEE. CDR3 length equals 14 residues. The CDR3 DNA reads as TGTGCCAGCAGCTTGGGGGCAGGGGTCCAGCCCCAGCATTTT. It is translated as CASSLGAGVQPQHF.

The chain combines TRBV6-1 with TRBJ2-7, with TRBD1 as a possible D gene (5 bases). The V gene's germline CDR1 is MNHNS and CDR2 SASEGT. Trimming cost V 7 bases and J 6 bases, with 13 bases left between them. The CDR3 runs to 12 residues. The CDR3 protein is CASNTGAGEQYF. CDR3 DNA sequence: TGTGCCAGCAATACAGGTGCCGGCGAGCAGTACTTC.

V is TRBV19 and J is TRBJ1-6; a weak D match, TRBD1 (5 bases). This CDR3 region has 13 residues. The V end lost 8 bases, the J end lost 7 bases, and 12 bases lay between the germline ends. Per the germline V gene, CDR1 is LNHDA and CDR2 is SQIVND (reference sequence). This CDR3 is CASRGGSNSPLHF. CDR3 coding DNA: TGTGCCAGTCGGGGGGGGTCGAATTCACCCCTCCACTTT.

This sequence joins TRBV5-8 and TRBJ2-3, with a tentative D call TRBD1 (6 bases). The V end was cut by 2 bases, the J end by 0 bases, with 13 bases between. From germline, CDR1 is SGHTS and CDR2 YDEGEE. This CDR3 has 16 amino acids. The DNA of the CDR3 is TGTGCCAGCAGCTTTTATTACAGGGTTAGCACAGATACGCAGTATTTT. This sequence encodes CASSFYYRVSTDTQYF.

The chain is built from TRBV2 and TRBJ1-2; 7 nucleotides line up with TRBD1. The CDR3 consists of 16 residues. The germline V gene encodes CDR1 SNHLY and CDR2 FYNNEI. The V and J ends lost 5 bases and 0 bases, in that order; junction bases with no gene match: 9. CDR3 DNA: TGTGCCAGCAGTCCCGACAGGGATGAAGCTAACTATGGCTACACCTTC. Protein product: CASSPDRDEANYGYTF.

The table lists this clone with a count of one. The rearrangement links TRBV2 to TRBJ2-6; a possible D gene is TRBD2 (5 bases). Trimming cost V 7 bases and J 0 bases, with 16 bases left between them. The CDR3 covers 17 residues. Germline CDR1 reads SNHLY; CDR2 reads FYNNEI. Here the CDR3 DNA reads TGTGCCAGCAAAGTGGAGAGGGAATCCTCTGGGGCCAACGTCCTGACTTTC. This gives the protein CASKVERESSGANVLTF.

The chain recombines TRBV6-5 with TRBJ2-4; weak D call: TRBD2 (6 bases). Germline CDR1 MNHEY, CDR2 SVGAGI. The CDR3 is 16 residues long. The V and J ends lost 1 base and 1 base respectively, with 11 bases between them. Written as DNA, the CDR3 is TGTGCCAGCAGTTACTGGGCGGGGACGGCCAAAAACATTCAGTACTTC. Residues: CASSYWAGTAKNIQYF.

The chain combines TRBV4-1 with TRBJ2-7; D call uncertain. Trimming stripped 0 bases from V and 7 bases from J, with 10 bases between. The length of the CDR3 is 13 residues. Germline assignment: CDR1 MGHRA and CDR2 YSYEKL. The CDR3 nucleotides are TGCGCCAGCAGCCAAGAAGTCGGGTGGGAGCAGTACTTC. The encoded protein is CASSQEVGWEQYF.

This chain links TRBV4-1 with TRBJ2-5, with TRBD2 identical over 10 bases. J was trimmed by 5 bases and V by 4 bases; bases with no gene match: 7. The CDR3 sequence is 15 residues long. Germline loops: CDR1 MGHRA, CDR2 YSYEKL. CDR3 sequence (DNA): TGCGCCAGCAGCCCAGCCTCTAGCGGGAGTGAGACCCAGTACTTC. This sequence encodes CASSPASSGSETQYF.

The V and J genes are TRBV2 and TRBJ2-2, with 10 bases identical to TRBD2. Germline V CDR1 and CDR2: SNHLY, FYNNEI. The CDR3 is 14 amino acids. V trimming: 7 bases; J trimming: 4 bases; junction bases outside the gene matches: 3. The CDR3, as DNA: TGTGCCAGCACAAGGACTAGCGGCACCGGGGAGCTGTTTTTT. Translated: CASTRTSGTGELFF.